This TCR beta chain was captured by sequencing in a study of blood T cell repertoires in COVID-19. Background on the study: T cells, B-cell-depleted T cells, or PBMCs provided the cDNA or gDNA that served as material.

Trimming shortened V by 3 bases and J by 0 bases, and 11 bases separated the two germline ends. The V gene's germline CDR1 is LGHNA and CDR2 YNFKEQ. The CDR3 has 16 amino acids. Data came from immunoSEQ multiplex PCR; TCRdb stores just in-frame clones and leaves some out. The profile shows around 400,000 clones, roughly 90% of them singletons. Sequenced input: peripheral blood. The TCR originated in a man aged 40-55 years with acute or convalescent COVID-19. The chain links TRBV4-2 to TRBJ2-2; no clear D. The CDR3 protein is CASSQFSRANTGELFF. CDR3 nucleotides: TGTGCCAGCAGCCAGTTTTCACGAGCGAACACCGGGGAGCTGTTTTTT.